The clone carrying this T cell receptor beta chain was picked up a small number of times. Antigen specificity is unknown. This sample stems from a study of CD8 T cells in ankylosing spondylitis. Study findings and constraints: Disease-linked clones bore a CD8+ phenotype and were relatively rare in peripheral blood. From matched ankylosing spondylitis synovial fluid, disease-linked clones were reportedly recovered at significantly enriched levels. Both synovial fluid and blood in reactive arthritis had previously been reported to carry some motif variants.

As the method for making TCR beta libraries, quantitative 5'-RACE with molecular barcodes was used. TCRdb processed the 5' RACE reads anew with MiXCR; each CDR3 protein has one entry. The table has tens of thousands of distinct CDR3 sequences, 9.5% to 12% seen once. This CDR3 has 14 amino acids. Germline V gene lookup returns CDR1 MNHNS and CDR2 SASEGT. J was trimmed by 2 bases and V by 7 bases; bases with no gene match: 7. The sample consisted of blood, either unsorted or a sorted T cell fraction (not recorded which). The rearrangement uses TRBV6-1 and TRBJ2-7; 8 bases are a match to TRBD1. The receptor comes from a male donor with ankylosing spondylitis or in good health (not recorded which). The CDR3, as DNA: TGTGCCAGCATGGACAGGGTAGGCACCTACGAGCAGTACTTC. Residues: CASMDRVGTYEQYF.